This TCR beta chain was identified during a study of CD8+CD57+ T cells in acquired aplastic anemia. Germline lookup yields CDR1 SNHLY and CDR2 FYNNEI. This CDR3 comprises 12 residues. V was cut by 7 bases and J by 2 bases, with 8 bases left in between. CD8+CD57+ cell expansion, shown by flow cytometry, had occurred in the patients selected for sequencing. With no exception, the patients had severe acquired aplastic anemia. Points on this clonotype: Its target is not known.

It was genomic DNA that served as the template for profiling TCR beta VDJ and CDR3. TCRdb fed the reads into MiXCR, producing one record per CDR3 protein. Here the sample spans approximately 300,000 distinct CDR3 sequences, under 60% being singletons. General observations from the study: Patients and controls had CD8+ Simpson's diversity values that were not significantly distinct. Approximately 28 CD8+ CDR3 sequences were shared between patients and controls.

The sequenced sample was sorted CD4+, CD8+, or CD8+CD57+ T cells (not recorded which) from PBMCs. The V and J genes are TRBV2 and TRBJ1-2; no reliable D call. The clonotype was recovered from a human donor with aplastic anemia. CDR3 sequence reads: CASMSENYGYTF. CDR3 sequence (DNA): TGTGCCAGCATGTCAGAAAACTATGGCTACACCTTC.